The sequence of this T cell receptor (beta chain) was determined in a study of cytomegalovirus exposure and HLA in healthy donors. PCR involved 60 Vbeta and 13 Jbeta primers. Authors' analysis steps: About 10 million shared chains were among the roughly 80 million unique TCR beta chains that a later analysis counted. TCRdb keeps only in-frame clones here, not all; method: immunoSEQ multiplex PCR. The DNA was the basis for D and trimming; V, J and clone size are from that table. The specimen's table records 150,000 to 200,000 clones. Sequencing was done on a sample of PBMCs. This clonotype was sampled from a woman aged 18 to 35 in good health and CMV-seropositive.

CDR3 nucleotides: TGTGCCAGTAGTATAATCGGGGAAAAACTGTTTTTT. Its translation: CASSIIGEKLFF. The chain uses TRBV19 and TRBJ1-4; D unclear. The CDR3 is 12 residues long. V lost 2 bases, J lost 8 bases, and 6 bases lay in between. Per the germline V gene, CDR1 is LNHDA and CDR2 is SQIVND (reference sequence).